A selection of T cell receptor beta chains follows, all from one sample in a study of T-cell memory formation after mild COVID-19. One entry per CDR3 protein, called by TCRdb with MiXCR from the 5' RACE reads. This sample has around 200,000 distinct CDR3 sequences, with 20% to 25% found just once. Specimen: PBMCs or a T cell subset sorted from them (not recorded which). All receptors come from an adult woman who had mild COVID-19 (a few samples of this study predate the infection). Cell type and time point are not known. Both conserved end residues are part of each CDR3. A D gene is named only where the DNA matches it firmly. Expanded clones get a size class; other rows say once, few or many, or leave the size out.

TGTGCCAGCAGCTTAGTTATCAGCTATGAAAACATTCAGTACTTC	CASSLVISYENIQYF	TRBV7-9	TRBJ2-4	few	NA
TGCAGTGCTAGAGATCTTGGGTCCAGCACAGATACGCAGTATTTT	CSARDLGSSTDTQYF	TRBV20-1	TRBJ2-3	NA	NA
TGCGCCAGCAGCTTCACAGCATCTCAACCGTCCACAGATACGCAGTATTTT	CASSFTASQPSTDTQYF	TRBV5-1	TRBJ2-3	NA	NA
TGTGCCAGCAGTTTATCGATTGTAAGGGGGCTTAATGAGCAGTTCTTC	CASSLSIVRGLNEQFF	TRBV27	TRBJ2-1	NA	TRBD1
TGTGCCAGCAGACCGGGGGGGACTAGCGGGCGGCAACAAGAGACCCAGTACTTC	CASRPGGTSGRQQETQYF	TRBV12-3/TRBV12-4	TRBJ2-5	few	TRBD2
TGTGCCAGCAGTTTAGGTAGCCCCGATGAGCAGTTCTTC	CASSLGSPDEQFF	TRBV12-3/TRBV12-4	TRBJ2-1	few	NA
TGTGCCAGCAGCCCCTCCCCCGCGGGGGCCTACGAGCAGTACTTC	CASSPSPAGAYEQYF	TRBV9	TRBJ2-7	NA	TRBD2
TGCGCCAGCAGCTTGGGGGGGACACCTGAGCAGTACTTC	CASSLGGTPEQYF	TRBV5-1	TRBJ2-7	NA	NA
TGCAGTGCGGTCGAGGGGACGAACACTGAAGCTTTCTTT	CSAVEGTNTEAFF	TRBV20-1	TRBJ1-1	NA	NA
TGTGCCAGCAGTGAAGCAGCCCGATCCTACGAGCAGTACTTC	CASSEAARSYEQYF	TRBV2	TRBJ2-7	NA	NA
TGTGCCAGCGCCCAGGACAGGGGGATAGGGGAGCAGTACTTC	CASAQDRGIGEQYF	TRBV7-9	TRBJ2-7	many	TRBD1
TGTGCCAGCAGCCCCGGGACAGCGGTTGAGCAGTTCTTC	CASSPGTAVEQFF	TRBV11-1	TRBJ2-1	few	TRBD1
TGTGCCAGCAGCCAAAGTTTTAGCCGATATACGCAGTATTTT	CASSQSFSRYTQYF	TRBV3-1	TRBJ2-3	few	NA
TGCAGTGCTAGAGATTCCAGGGCTAGCAATCAGCCCCAGCATTTT	CSARDSRASNQPQHF	TRBV20-1	TRBJ1-5	NA	NA
TGTGCCAGCAGCGCTACAGGGTTAGATTCACCCCTCCACTTT	CASSATGLDSPLHF	TRBV9	TRBJ1-6	NA	NA
TGTGCCACCAGCAGAAACACTTGGGGACAGCCCCAGCATTTT	CATSRNTWGQPQHF	TRBV15	TRBJ1-5	few	NA
TGCAGTGCCCGGCCCCTGTTTACTAGCACAGATACGCAGTATTTT	CSARPLFTSTDTQYF	TRBV20-1	TRBJ2-3	few	NA
TGTGCCAGCAGCTTGGCTAGCGGTTACAATGAGCAGTTCTTC	CASSLASGYNEQFF	TRBV12-3/TRBV12-4	TRBJ2-1	many	TRBD2
TGTGCCAGCGTCCCCCAGGGGGCGGCCTGGGGTGAGCAGTTCTTC	CASVPQGAAWGEQFF	TRBV5-4	TRBJ2-1	NA	TRBD1
TGTGCCAGTTCCCGGGGCGGGGGAGCTTACGAGCAGTACTTC	CASSRGGGAYEQYF	TRBV9	TRBJ2-7	few	TRBD2
TGCAGCGCGGGACAGGACTCCAATCAGCCCCAGCATTTT	CSAGQDSNQPQHF	TRBV29-1	TRBJ1-5	NA	TRBD1
TGTGCCAGCTGGACAGGGGGAAACACTGAAGCTTTCTTT	CASWTGGNTEAFF	TRBV19	TRBJ1-1	NA	TRBD1